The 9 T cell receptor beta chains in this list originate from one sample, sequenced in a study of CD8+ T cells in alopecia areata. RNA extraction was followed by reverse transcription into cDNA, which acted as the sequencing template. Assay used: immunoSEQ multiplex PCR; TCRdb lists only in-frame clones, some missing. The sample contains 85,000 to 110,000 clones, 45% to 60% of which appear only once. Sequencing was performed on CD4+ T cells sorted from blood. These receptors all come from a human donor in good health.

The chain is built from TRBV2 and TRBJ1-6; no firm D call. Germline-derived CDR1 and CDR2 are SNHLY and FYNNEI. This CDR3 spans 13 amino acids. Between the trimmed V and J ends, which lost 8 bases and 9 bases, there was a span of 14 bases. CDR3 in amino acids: CASQVGFRSPLHF. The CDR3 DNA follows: TGTGCCAGCCAGGTGGGGTTTCGTTCACCCCTCCACTTT.

CDR3: CASSPPEGRETQYF. As DNA, the CDR3 is TGTGCCAGCTCACCACCTGAAGGACGAGAGACCCAGTACTTC. The chain links TRBV18 to TRBJ2-5; D uncertain. Trimming left V 0 bases short and J 4 bases short, with 9 bases between. The CDR3 spans 14 residues. The germline V gene has CDR1 KGHSH and CDR2 LQKENI.

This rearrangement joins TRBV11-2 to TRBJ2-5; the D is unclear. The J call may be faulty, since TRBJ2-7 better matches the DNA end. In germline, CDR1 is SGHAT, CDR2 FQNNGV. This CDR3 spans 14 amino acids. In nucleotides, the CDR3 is TGTGCCAGCAGCTCTCACCTCGGGTCCTACGAGCAGTACTTC. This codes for CASSSHLGSYEQYF.

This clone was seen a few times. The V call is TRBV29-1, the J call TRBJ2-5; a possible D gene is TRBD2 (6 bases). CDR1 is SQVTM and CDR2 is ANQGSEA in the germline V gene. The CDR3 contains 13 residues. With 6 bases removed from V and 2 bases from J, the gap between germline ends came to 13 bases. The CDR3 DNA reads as TGCAGCGTCTCAGGGAGGCTACAAGAGACCCAGTACTTC. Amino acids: CSVSGRLQETQYF. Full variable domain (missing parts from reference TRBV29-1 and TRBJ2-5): SAVISQKPSRDICQRGTSLTIQCQVDSQVTMMFWYRQQPGQSLTLIATANQGSEATYESGFVIDKFPISRPNLTFSTLTVSNMSPEDSSIYLCSVSGRLQETQYFGPGTRLLVL.

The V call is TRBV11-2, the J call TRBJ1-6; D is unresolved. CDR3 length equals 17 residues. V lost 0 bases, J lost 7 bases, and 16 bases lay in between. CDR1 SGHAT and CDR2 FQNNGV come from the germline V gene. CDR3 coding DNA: TGTGCCAGCAGCTTAGATTTTGGTGGGGTAGGCAATTCACCCCTCCACTTT. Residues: CASSLDFGGVGNSPLHF.

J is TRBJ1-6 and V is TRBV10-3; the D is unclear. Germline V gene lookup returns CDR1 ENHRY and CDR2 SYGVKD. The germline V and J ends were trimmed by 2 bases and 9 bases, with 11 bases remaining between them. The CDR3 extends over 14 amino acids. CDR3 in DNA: TGTGCCATCAGTGAGGAGGGCCCTCGTTCACCCCTCCACTTT. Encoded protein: CAISEEGPRSPLHF.

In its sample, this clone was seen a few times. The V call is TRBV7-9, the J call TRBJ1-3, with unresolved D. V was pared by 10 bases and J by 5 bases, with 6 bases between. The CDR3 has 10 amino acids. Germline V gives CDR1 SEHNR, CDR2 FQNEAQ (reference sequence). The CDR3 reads CATRRNTIYF. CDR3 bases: TGTGCCACCAGAAGAAACACCATATATTTT.

The CDR3 region is CASSRGTANYGYTF. DNA for the CDR3: TGTGCCAGCAGCAGAGGGACAGCTAACTATGGCTACACCTTC. The chain uses TRBV5-6 and TRBJ1-2; 7 bases agree with TRBD1. With V trimmed by 4 bases and J by 0 bases, 3 bases remained unmatched. The CDR3 is 14 amino acids. CDR1 is SGHDT and CDR2 is YYEEEE in the germline V gene.

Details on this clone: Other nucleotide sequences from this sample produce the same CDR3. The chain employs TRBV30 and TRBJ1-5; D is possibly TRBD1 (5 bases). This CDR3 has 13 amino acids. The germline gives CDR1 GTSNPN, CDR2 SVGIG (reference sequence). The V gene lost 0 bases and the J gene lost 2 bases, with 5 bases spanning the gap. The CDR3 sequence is CAWSVGGNQPQHF. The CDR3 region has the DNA TGTGCCTGGAGTGTGGGGGGCAATCAGCCCCAGCATTTT.